Shown below are 16 T cell receptor beta chains from a single sample sequenced in a study of T cell repertoires in cytomegalovirus infection. One entry per CDR3 protein results from TCRdb running MiXCR on the reads. The sample records about 890,000 distinct CDR3 sequences, roughly a third being singletons. No antigen is known for these receptors. The material sequenced was cultured CD8+ T cells from PBMCs, taken from culture after CMV antigen stimulation. Source of these receptors: a human donor in good health (CMV status not recorded). Some clones in this sample may be carry-over from other donors' samples.

The rearrangement links TRBV12-3 or TRBV12-4 to TRBJ2-3; 9 bases line up with TRBD1. Germline trimming cut 7 bases from V and 1 base from J; bases unmatched to any gene: 3. This CDR3 is 14 amino acids long. The CDR3 coding sequence is TGTGCCAGCAATTACAGGGGGCGCACAGATACGCAGTATTTT. This codes for CASNYRGRTDTQYF.

This clonotype was found a few times. The CDR3 loop reads CASSLLNYGYTF. For the CDR3, the DNA is TGTGCCAGCAGCCTACTCAACTATGGCTACACCTTC. The chain links TRBV13 to TRBJ1-2; D call uncertain. Trimming removed 5 bases from V and 2 bases from J, with 6 bases in between. Germline V gives CDR1 PRHDT, CDR2 FYEKMQ (reference sequence). This CDR3 comprises 12 residues.

The V and J genes are TRBV10-3 and TRBJ1-3, with D unclear. The CDR3 is 11 residues long. Germline loops: CDR1 ENHRY, CDR2 SYGVKD. Trimming pared 8 bases from V and 4 bases from J, leaving 6 bases between. CDR3 sequence: CAIPTGNTIYF. CDR3 DNA: TGTGCCATCCCAACGGGAAACACCATATATTTT.

The J gene is TRBJ2-7, the V gene TRBV6-6; D may be TRBD1 (6 bases). Trimming shortened V by 2 bases and J by 2 bases, and 13 bases separated the two germline ends. The length of the CDR3 is 15 residues. CDR1 and CDR2 (germline): MNHNY, SVGAGI (reference sequence). The CDR3 loop is CASSYGRGRAYEQYV. The CDR3 coding sequence is TGTGCCAGCAGTTACGGCAGGGGTAGGGCCTACGAGCAGTACGTC.

J is TRBJ1-2 and V is TRBV2, with 7 bases lining up with TRBD1. CDR3 length: 14 amino acids. V lost 8 bases, J lost 6 bases, and 12 bases stayed unmatched. Per the germline V gene, CDR1 is SNHLY and CDR2 is FYNNEI. CDR3 amino acids: CASHALGGLDGYTF. The DNA of the CDR3 is TGTGCCAGCCACGCCCTAGGGGGCTTGGATGGCTACACCTTC.

This clonotype was found a few times. In DNA form, the CDR3 reads TGTGCCAGCAGTTTGCTGGGCGACGGCTCCTACGAGCAGTACTTC. Its translation is CASSLLGDGSYEQYF. This chain connects TRBV12-3 or TRBV12-4 to TRBJ2-7, with D unclear. With 3 bases removed from V and 0 bases from J, the gap between germline ends came to 12 bases. The CDR3 consists of 15 residues.

The chain joins TRBV7-8 to TRBJ2-1; 9 nucleotides line up with TRBD2. Unmatched junction bases numbered 11, after V lost 1 base and J lost 7 bases. CDR1 and CDR2 from the germline V gene are SGHVS and FQNEAQ. This CDR3 has 17 amino acids. The CDR3 spells CASSLVARGGTRNEQFF. CDR3 DNA: TGTGCCAGCAGCTTAGTAGCGCGGGGGGGCACGAGAAATGAGCAGTTCTTC.

Only a few counts were recorded for this clonotype. The rearrangement uses TRBV7-9 and TRBJ1-2, with D possibly being TRBD1 (5 bases). Germline V gene data show CDR1 as SEHNR and CDR2 as FQNEAQ (reference sequence). The length of the CDR3 is 14 residues. V lost 1 base, J lost 5 bases, and 11 bases lay in between. CDR3 protein: CASSLEAGRYGYTF. DNA of the CDR3: TGTGCCAGCAGCTTAGAAGCAGGGAGGTATGGCTACACCTTC.

This clonotype came up once. The chain carries TRBV20-1 and TRBJ1-3, with D maybe TRBD1 (5 bases). Looked up from germline, CDR1 is DFQATT and CDR2 is SNEGSKA (reference sequence). The germline V and J ends were trimmed by 0 bases and 4 bases, with 13 bases remaining between them. CDR3 length: 15 residues. CDR3 amino acids: CSARDIWDGGNTIYF. The DNA of the CDR3 is TGCAGTGCTAGAGACATTTGGGACGGAGGAAACACCATATATTTT.

This chain uses TRBV5-6 with TRBJ2-7; maybe TRBD2 (6 bases). This CDR3 is 14 amino acids long. Trimming removed 0 bases from V and 4 bases from J, with 11 bases in between. CDR1 is SGHDT, CDR2 YYEEEE, per germline. CDR3 nucleotide sequence: TGTGCCAGCAGCTTGGCCTGGGGGACTTACGAGCAGTACGTC. It translates to CASSLAWGTYEQYV.

CDR3 DNA sequence: TGTGCCAGCAGGGGCGGGACAGACCAAAACATTCAGTACTTC. This codes for CASRGGTDQNIQYF. The rearrangement joins TRBV9 to TRBJ2-4; weak D call: TRBD1 (7 bases). The CDR3 extends over 14 amino acids. V was trimmed by 5 bases and J by 5 bases, leaving 14 bases between them. Germline V gives CDR1 SGDLS, CDR2 YYNGEE.

The chain joins TRBV4-1 to TRBJ2-1; 12 bases map to TRBD1. CDR1 and CDR2 (germline): MGHRA, YSYEKL. Trimming cost V 1 base and J 8 bases; bases outside gene matches: 9. There are 17 residues in the CDR3. CDR3 sequence (DNA): TGCGCCAGCAGCCAAGTAGGGGACAGGGGGCGTTTGGATGAGCAGTTCTTC. Translation: CASSQVGDRGRLDEQFF.

Only a few counts were recorded for this clonotype. The chain combines TRBV19 with TRBJ2-4, with 8 bases matching TRBD2. CDR1 is LNHDA and CDR2 is SQIVND in the germline V gene (reference sequence). V dropped 7 bases and J dropped 14; count of bases not matched to a gene: 7. This CDR3 contains 11 residues. The CDR3 loop is CASTGLAEEYF. The CDR3 DNA reads as TGTGCCAGTACTGGACTAGCAGAAGAGTACTTC.

Only a few counts were recorded for this clonotype. The V and J genes are TRBV7-9 and TRBJ1-6; D unresolved. V shed 1 base and J shed 7 bases, with 8 bases lying between them. CDR1 and CDR2 from the germline V gene are SEHNR and FQNEAQ (reference sequence). This CDR3 has 14 amino acids. The DNA for the CDR3 is TGTGCCAGCAGCTTAGGGCAGAGGAATTCACCCCTCCACTTT. Its protein is CASSLGQRNSPLHF.

This chain uses TRBV12-3 or TRBV12-4 with TRBJ1-3; weak D call: TRBD1 (6 bases). V was clipped by 6 bases and J by 0 bases, with 15 bases between them. This CDR3 contains 16 residues. The CDR3 DNA is TGTGCCAGCAGACCTCCCGGGACAATCTCTGGAAACACCATATATTTT. This translates into CASRPPGTISGNTIYF.

The chain has TRBV4-3 and TRBJ2-2; D call uncertain. The germline CDR1 and CDR2 sequences are LGHNA and YSLEER. The V gene lost 0 bases and the J gene lost 4 bases, with 12 bases spanning the gap. The CDR3 is made up of 16 amino acids. As DNA, the CDR3 is TGCGCCAGCAGCCAAGATTTTGCGTTTGGCACCGGGGAGCTGTTTTTT. Amino acids: CASSQDFAFGTGELFF.